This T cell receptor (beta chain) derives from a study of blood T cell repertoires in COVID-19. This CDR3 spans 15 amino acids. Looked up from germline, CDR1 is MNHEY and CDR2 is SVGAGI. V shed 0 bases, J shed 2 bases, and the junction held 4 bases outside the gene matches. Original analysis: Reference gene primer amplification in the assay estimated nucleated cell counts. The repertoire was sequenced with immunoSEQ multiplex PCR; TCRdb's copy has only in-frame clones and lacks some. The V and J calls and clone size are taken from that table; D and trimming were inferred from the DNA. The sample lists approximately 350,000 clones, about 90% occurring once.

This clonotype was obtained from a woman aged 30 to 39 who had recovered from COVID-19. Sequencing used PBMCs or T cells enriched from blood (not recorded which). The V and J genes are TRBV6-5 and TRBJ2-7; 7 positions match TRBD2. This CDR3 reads CASSYSKAGPYEQYF. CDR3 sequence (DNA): TGTGCCAGCAGTTACTCGAAAGCGGGACCCTACGAGCAGTACTTC.